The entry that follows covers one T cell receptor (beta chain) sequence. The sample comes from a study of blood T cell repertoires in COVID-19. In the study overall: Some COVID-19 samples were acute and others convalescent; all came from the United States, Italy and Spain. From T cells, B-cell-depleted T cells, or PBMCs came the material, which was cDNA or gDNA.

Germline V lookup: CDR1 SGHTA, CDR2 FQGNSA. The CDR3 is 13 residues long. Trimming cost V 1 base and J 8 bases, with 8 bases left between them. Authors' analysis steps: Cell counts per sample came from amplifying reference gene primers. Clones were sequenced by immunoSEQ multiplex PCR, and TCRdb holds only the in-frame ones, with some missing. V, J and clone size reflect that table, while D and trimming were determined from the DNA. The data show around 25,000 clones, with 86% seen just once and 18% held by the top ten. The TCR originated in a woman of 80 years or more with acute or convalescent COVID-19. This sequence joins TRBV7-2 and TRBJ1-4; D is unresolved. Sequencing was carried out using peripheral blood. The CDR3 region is CASSLVAEEKLFF. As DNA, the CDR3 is TGTGCCAGCAGCTTAGTAGCGGAGGAAAAACTGTTTTTT.